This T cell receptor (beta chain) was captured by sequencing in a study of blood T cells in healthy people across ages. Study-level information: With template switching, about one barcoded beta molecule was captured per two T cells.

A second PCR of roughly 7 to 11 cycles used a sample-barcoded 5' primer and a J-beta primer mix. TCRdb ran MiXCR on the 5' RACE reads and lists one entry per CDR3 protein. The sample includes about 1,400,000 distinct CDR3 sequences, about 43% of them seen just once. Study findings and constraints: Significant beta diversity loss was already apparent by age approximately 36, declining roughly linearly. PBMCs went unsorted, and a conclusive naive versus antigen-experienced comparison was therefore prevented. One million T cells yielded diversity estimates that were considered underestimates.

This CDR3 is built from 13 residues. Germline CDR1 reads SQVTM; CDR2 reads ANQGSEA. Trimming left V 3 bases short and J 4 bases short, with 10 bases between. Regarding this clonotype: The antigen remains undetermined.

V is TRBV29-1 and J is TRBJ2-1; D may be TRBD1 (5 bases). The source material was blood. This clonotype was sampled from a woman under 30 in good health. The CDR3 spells CSVDRASYNEQFF. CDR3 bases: TGCAGCGTTGACAGGGCCTCATACAATGAGCAGTTCTTC.